The source of this T cell receptor (beta chain) is a study of blood T cell repertoires in COVID-19. About the research overall: The origin of the acute and convalescent COVID-19 samples was the United States, Italy and Spain.

This CDR3 has 12 residues. V lost 4 bases, J lost 8 bases, and 6 bases lay in between. CDR1 SGHAT and CDR2 FQDESV come from the germline V gene (reference sequence). As originally analysed: The authors estimated nucleated cell counts from reference gene primer amplification. Data came from immunoSEQ multiplex PCR; TCRdb stores just in-frame clones and leaves some out. That table supplies the V and J calls and clone size; D and trimming were determined from the DNA. The table lists over 200,000 clones, about 90% of them singletons, with approximately 1.2% in the top ten. Sequencing was performed on peripheral blood. This chain connects TRBV11-1 to TRBJ1-6; D gene unclear. The clonotype originates from a man younger than 45 with acute or convalescent COVID-19. As DNA, the CDR3 is TGTGCCAGCAGCTCCGGGGATTCACCCCTCCACTTT. This encodes CASSSGDSPLHF. The whole variable domain, remainder taken from reference TRBV11-1 and TRBJ1-6, is EAEVAQSPRYKITEKSQAVAFWCDPISGHATLYWYRQILGQGPELLVQFQDESVVDDSQLPKDRFSAERLKGVDSTLKIQPAELGDSAMYLCASSSGDSPLHFGNGTRLTVT.